Shown below are 7 T cell receptor beta chains from a single sample sequenced in a study of metastatic and nonmetastatic thyroid tumors. TCRdb recomputed clones from the PCR reads via MiXCR. The data show 35,000 to 45,000 clones, around an eighth seen once. All patients were untreated before thyroid surgery. The specimen sequenced was blood. The receptor set was obtained from a male donor with papillary thyroid cancer or a benign thyroid nodule (not recorded which). Some clones in this sample may be carry-over from other donors' samples.

This clone has a handful of counts. This may come from a read error, since a much larger clone is one base off. This sequence joins TRBV20-1 and TRBJ1-2; no clear D. The germline CDR1 and CDR2 sequences are DFQATT and SNEGSKA (reference sequence). There are 8 residues in the CDR3. The V end lost 7 bases, the J end lost 10 bases, and 7 bases lay between the germline ends. This CDR3 is CSVHDYTF. Written as DNA, the CDR3 is TGCAGTGTTCACGACTACACCTTC.

This clone was found a few times. Since a much larger clone is just one base distant, this may be a read error. CDR3 region: CASSLASGGATEAFF. The CDR3 DNA sequence: TGTGCCAGCAGCTTAGCTTCAGGGGGCGCCACTGAAGCTTTCTTT. The chain employs TRBV7-9 and TRBJ1-1, with TRBD1 matching 8 bases. Germline V lookup: CDR1 SEHNR, CDR2 FQNEAQ (reference sequence). The CDR3 covers 15 residues. Unmatched junction bases numbered 4, after V lost 0 bases and J lost 4 bases.

This clone was seen many times. The gene calls are TRBV29-1 and TRBJ1-1; possible D gene TRBD1, 5 bases. Trimming shortened V by 6 bases and J by 10 bases, and 18 bases separated the two germline ends. The germline V gene has CDR1 SQVTM and CDR2 ANQGSEA. The CDR3 covers 12 residues. CDR3 loop: CSVHMSGSLAFF. The CDR3 nucleotides are TGCAGCGTACACATGTCAGGGAGCTTAGCTTTCTTT.

By share of the sample, this clone is medium-sized. The V call is TRBV6-1, the J call TRBJ2-7; 7 bases are a match to TRBD1. CDR3 length: 13 residues. After removal of 7 bases from V and 3 bases from J, the junction contained 6 bases not matched to a gene. CDR1 and CDR2 from the germline V gene are MNHNS and SASEGT. The CDR3, as DNA: TGTGCCAGCATTTCGGGACAGAGCTACGAGCAGTACTTC. This encodes CASISGQSYEQYF.

This clone is termed medium-sized. The chain couples TRBV28 to TRBJ2-7; 7 bases are a match to TRBD2. The CDR3 spans 14 residues. V gave up 8 bases and J gave up 3 bases; unmatched junction bases: 10. Per the germline V gene, CDR1 is MDHEN and CDR2 is SYDVKM. For the CDR3, the DNA is TGTGCCAGCTCCCTGCCTGCGGGAGACTACGAGCAGTACTTC. This gives the protein CASSLPAGDYEQYF.

This clone was detected only once. V is TRBV7-2 and J is TRBJ2-7; D might be TRBD1 or TRBD2, each matching 5 bases. Germline-derived CDR1 and CDR2 are SGHTA and FQGNSA. This CDR3 spans 14 amino acids. V was cut by 1 base and J by 5 bases, with 12 bases left in between. The CDR3 bases are TGTGCCAGCAGCTTAGACAGGCCCGGGGACGAGCAGTACTTC. This encodes CASSLDRPGDEQYF.

The gene calls are TRBV28 and TRBJ2-7; D unclear. Trimming took off 9 bases at V and 0 bases at J, with 12 bases between the two ends. This CDR3 region has 13 residues. Germline V gives CDR1 MDHEN, CDR2 SYDVKM. The CDR3 DNA follows: TGTGCCAGTACAACCCAAAACTCCTACGAGCAGTACTTC. It codes for CASTTQNSYEQYF.